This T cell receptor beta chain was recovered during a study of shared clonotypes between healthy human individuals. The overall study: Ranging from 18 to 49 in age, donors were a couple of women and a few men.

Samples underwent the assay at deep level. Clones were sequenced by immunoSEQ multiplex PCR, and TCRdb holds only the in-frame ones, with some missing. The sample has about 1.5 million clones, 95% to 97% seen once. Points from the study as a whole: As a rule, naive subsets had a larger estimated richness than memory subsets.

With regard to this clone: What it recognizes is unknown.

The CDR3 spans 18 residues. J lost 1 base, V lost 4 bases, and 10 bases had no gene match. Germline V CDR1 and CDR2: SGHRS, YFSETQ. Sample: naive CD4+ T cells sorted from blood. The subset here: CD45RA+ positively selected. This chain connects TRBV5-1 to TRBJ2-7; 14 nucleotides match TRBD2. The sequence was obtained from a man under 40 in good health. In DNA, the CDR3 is TGCGCCAGCAGCAGGACCGGGACTAGCGGGAGTAAGTCCTACGAGCAGTACTTC. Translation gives CASSRTGTSGSKSYEQYF.